The clone carrying this T cell receptor (beta chain) showed up many times. Its target is unknown. The CDR3 end lies 3 residues beyond the end of the read and is filled in from the germline J gene. Germline V gives CDR1 WNHNN, CDR2 SYGVQD (reference sequence). CDR3 length: 14 residues. Trimming pared 6 bases from V and 1 base from J, leaving 9 bases between. The sample comes from a study of T cell clonality in common variable immunodeficiency. Study findings and constraints: Compared with healthy controls, CVID subjects showed increased TCRbeta clonality, mostly in about a third.

The repertoire was sequenced with immunoSEQ multiplex PCR; TCRdb's copy has only in-frame clones and lacks some. There are about 64,000 clones in the sample, none observed a single time. V and J are TRBV10-1 and TRBJ2-2; D not resolved. The sequence derives from a person between 18 and 75 years old in good health. Sample: peripheral blood mononuclear cells. The part of the CDR3 DNA that was read is TGCGCCAGCAGGCCCAGCGAGAACACCGGGGAG. Protein sequence: CASRPSENTGE. The CDR3 as a whole reads CASRPSENTGELFF.